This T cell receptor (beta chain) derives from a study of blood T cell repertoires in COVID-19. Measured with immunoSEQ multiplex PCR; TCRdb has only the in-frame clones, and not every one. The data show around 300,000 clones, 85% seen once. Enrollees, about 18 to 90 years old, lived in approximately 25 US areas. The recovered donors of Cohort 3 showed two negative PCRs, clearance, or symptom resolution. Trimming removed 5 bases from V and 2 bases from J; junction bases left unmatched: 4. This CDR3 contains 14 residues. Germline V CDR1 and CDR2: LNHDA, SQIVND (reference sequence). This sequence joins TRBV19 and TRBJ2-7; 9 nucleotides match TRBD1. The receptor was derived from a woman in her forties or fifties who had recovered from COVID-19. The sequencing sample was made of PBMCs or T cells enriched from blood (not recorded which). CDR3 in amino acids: CASSPGQGAYEQYF. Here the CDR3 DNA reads TGTGCCAGTAGTCCGGGACAGGGAGCCTACGAGCAGTACTTC.